The 31 T cell receptor beta chains listed next were all sequenced from one sample in a study of control samples from healthy donors and cancer patients. This table comes from immunoSEQ multiplex PCR, and its TCRdb copy is limited to in-frame clones, with some not included. The profile shows under 65,000 clones, approximately 86% of them singletons. Sequencing used PBMCs. These receptors originate from a woman in her 50s with lung cancer.

CDR3 coding DNA: TGTGCCAGCAGTTACTTGATGTCAGGGGCCACTGAAGCTTTCTTT. Translated, it gives CASSYLMSGATEAFF. V usage is TRBV2 and J usage is TRBJ1-1; D may be TRBD1 (6 bases). Germline-derived CDR1 and CDR2 are SNHLY and FYNNEI. The V gene lost 5 bases and the J gene lost 4 bases, with 17 bases spanning the gap. The CDR3 is 15 amino acids.

CDR3 DNA: TGTGCCAGCAGCCTACAGGGGGCTAACTATGGCTACACCTTC. Its translation is CASSLQGANYGYTF. This chain links TRBV14 with TRBJ1-2, with 8 bases aligning to TRBD1. The ends lost 4 bases at V and 0 bases at J; junction bases unmatched: 1. The CDR3 totals 14 residues. The germline V gene encodes CDR1 SGHDN and CDR2 FVKESK.

This rearrangement joins TRBV7-9 to TRBJ2-3; tentatively, D is TRBD1 (6 bases). This CDR3 has 13 residues. Trimming left V 5 bases short and J 1 base short, with 7 bases between. Germline-derived CDR1 and CDR2 are SEHNR and FQNEAQ (reference sequence). The CDR3 is CASSRQGTDTQYF. The CDR3 nucleotides are TGTGCCAGCAGCCGACAGGGCACAGATACGCAGTATTTT.

CDR3 nucleotides: TGTGCCAGCAGCTTAGAAAACACTGAAGCTTTCTTT. Amino acid sequence: CASSLENTEAFF. The rearrangement uses TRBV7-9 and TRBJ1-1, with no clear D. The CDR3 contains 12 residues. The V and J ends lost 1 base and 2 bases respectively, with 2 bases between them. CDR1 and CDR2 from the germline V gene are SEHNR and FQNEAQ (reference sequence).

This chain joins TRBV5-1 and TRBJ2-1; 13 bases align to TRBD2. Looked up from germline, CDR1 is SGHRS and CDR2 is YFSETQ. J lost 0 bases, V lost 2 bases, and 5 bases had no gene match. The CDR3 has 18 residues. The CDR3 region is CASSFMTSGGISYNEQFF. CDR3 coding DNA: TGCGCCAGCAGCTTCATGACTAGCGGGGGGATCTCCTACAATGAGCAGTTCTTC.

This clone was seen more than once but under ten times. J is TRBJ2-2 and V is TRBV2; D assignment may be TRBD1 or TRBD2 (5 bases each). CDR1 is SNHLY and CDR2 is FYNNEI in the germline V gene. The ends were cut back, 6 bases at V and 1 base at J, with 12 bases in the middle. The CDR3 sequence is 15 residues long. The CDR3 reads CASRADILNTGELFF. In nucleotides, the CDR3 is TGTGCCAGCAGAGCGGACATCTTGAACACCGGGGAGCTGTTTTTT.

Here the CDR3 DNA reads TGTGCCAGCAGCCACTCCGGGACAAGCGGGGAGCTGTTTTTT. Its protein is CASSHSGTSGELFF. The genes are TRBV27 and TRBJ2-2, with D possibly matching TRBD1 (6 bases). V was pared by 6 bases and J by 7 bases, with 15 bases between. In germline, CDR1 is MNHEY, CDR2 SMNVEV (reference sequence). The CDR3 contains 14 residues.

The CDR3 nucleotides are TGTGCCAGCAGTCCACGGGCCAGCACGGGGAGCATATACAATGAGCAGTTCTTC. Translating it yields CASSPRASTGSIYNEQFF. The chain couples TRBV6-2 or TRBV6-3 to TRBJ2-1; maybe TRBD2 (5 bases). Germline V gene data show CDR1 as MNHEY and CDR2 as SVGEGT. CDR3 length equals 18 residues. V lost 5 bases and J lost 4, with 24 bases in between.

The sample holds a few counts of this clone. As DNA, the CDR3 is TGTGCCAGCACAACAGGGACCAGCTCCTACAATGAGCAGTTCTTC. Protein sequence: CASTTGTSSYNEQFF. This chain uses TRBV27 with TRBJ2-1; a weak D match, TRBD1 (6 bases). The CDR3 has 15 amino acids. The V end lost 7 bases, the J end lost 0 bases, and 13 bases lay between the germline ends. Per germline, CDR1 MNHEY and CDR2 SMNVEV (reference sequence).

This CDR3 is CASRLAGITDTQYF. CDR3 nucleotide sequence: TGTGCCAGCAGACTAGCGGGTATCACAGATACGCAGTATTTT. The J gene is TRBJ2-3, the V gene TRBV2; 9 positions agree with TRBD2. V trimming: 6 bases; J trimming: 2 bases; junction bases outside the gene matches: 3. CDR1 and CDR2 from the germline V gene are SNHLY and FYNNEI. This CDR3 spans 14 amino acids.

The chain has TRBV30 and TRBJ1-1; D unclear. Germline V lookup: CDR1 GTSNPN, CDR2 SVGIG (reference sequence). Trimming stripped 3 bases from V and 3 bases from J, with 11 bases between. This CDR3 is 13 amino acids long. CDR3 sequence: CAWRRGWDTEAFF. CDR3 DNA: TGTGCCTGGAGGCGAGGCTGGGACACTGAAGCTTTCTTT.

The DNA for the CDR3 is TGTGCCAGCAGCCCCCAAATGGGGAACACAGATACGCAGTATTTT. As protein: CASSPQMGNTDTQYF. The chain joins TRBV11-2 to TRBJ2-3; D not resolved. The V gene's germline CDR1 is SGHAT and CDR2 FQNNGV. Trimming shortened V by 5 bases and J by 2 bases, and 14 bases separated the two germline ends. This CDR3 contains 15 residues. Looking up the rest from reference TRBV11-2 and TRBJ2-3 gives the full variable domain: EAGVAQSPRYKIIEKRQSVAFWCNPISGHATLYWYQQILGQGPKLLIQFQNNGVVDDSQLPKDRFSAERLKGVDSTLKIQPAKLEDSAVYLCASSPQMGNTDTQYFGPGTRLTVL.

J is TRBJ2-2 and V is TRBV10-1; 8 bases align to TRBD2. Germline trimming cut 3 bases from V and 0 bases from J; bases unmatched to any gene: 6. Per germline, CDR1 WNHNN and CDR2 SYGVQD (reference sequence). The CDR3 extends over 17 amino acids. CDR3 nucleotides: TGCGCCAGCAGTGAAAGGCGTAGCGGGACGAACACCGGGGAGCTGTTTTTT. The encoded protein is CASSERRSGTNTGELFF.

V usage is TRBV5-5 and J usage is TRBJ1-1, with D unresolved. CDR1 is SGHKS, CDR2 YYEKEE, per germline (reference sequence). Trimming took 2 bases from V and 7 from J, leaving 18 bases between them. CDR3 size: 15 residues. In DNA, the CDR3 is TGTGCCAGCAGCTTCGGACCGGAGGGTGCCCTTGAAGCTTTCTTT. Amino acids: CASSFGPEGALEAFF.

This clone occurred once. The CDR3 spells CASSEGGYRAEAFF. DNA for the CDR3: TGTGCCAGCAGTGAAGGGGGCTATCGGGCTGAAGCTTTCTTT. V usage is TRBV6-1 and J usage is TRBJ1-1; D is perhaps TRBD1 (5 bases). The CDR3 runs 14 residues. Trimming shortened V by 1 base and J by 6 bases, and 12 bases separated the two germline ends. CDR1 MNHNS and CDR2 SASEGT come from the germline V gene.

This chain uses TRBV18 with TRBJ1-2; tentatively, D is TRBD1 (6 bases). The CDR3 is 14 amino acids. V lost 6 bases, J lost 4 bases, and 15 bases lay in between. Germline CDR1 is KGHSH and CDR2 is LQKENI. CDR3 region: CASSPTRDTYGYTF. CDR3 sequence (DNA): TGTGCCAGCTCCCCTACCCGGGACACCTATGGCTACACCTTC.

The chain combines TRBV29-1 with TRBJ2-7; D gene unclear. V lost 0 bases and J lost 0, with 3 bases in between. The V gene's germline CDR1 is SQVTM and CDR2 ANQGSEA. The CDR3 loop spans 12 amino acids. CDR3 protein: CSVEDVSYEQYF. The CDR3 DNA follows: TGCAGCGTTGAAGACGTCTCCTACGAGCAGTACTTC.

The chain couples TRBV7-2 to TRBJ2-5; D remains ambiguous. The germline V and J ends were trimmed by 1 base and 2 bases, with 11 bases remaining between them. This CDR3 is 15 amino acids long. From germline, CDR1 is SGHTA and CDR2 FQGNSA. The chain's CDR3 is CASSLGSHGQETQYF. In DNA, the CDR3 is TGTGCCAGCAGCTTAGGGTCGCACGGGCAAGAGACCCAGTACTTC.

The gene calls are TRBV2 and TRBJ2-7; TRBD1 aligns across 9 bases. With 6 bases clipped from V and 6 bases from J, the junction kept 12 bases outside the gene matches. The CDR3 is made up of 15 amino acids. Germline V gene data show CDR1 as SNHLY and CDR2 as FYNNEI. CDR3: CASSPQQGAGSEQYF. Here the CDR3 DNA reads TGTGCCAGCAGCCCCCAACAGGGGGCGGGCAGCGAGCAGTACTTC.

This clone was detected once. The V gene is TRBV6-2 or TRBV6-3, the J gene TRBJ1-5, with TRBD1 as a possible D gene (5 bases). The germline V gene has CDR1 MNHEY and CDR2 SVGEGT. The CDR3 is 13 residues long. V was clipped by 2 bases and J by 9 bases, with 11 bases between them. For the CDR3, the DNA is TGTGCCAGCAGTTACGGGGACGCTTTGCCCCAGCATTTT. Translating it yields CASSYGDALPQHF.

This chain connects TRBV27 to TRBJ1-1; 7 bases match TRBD1. The CDR3 has 15 amino acids. Germline CDR1 and CDR2: MNHEY and SMNVEV (reference sequence). Trimming cost V 5 bases and J 5 bases; bases outside gene matches: 11. The CDR3: CASSLRDSLRTEAFF. The DNA of the CDR3 is TGTGCCAGCAGTCTCCGGGACAGTTTGCGGACTGAAGCTTTCTTT.

The CDR3 DNA is TGTGCCAGCAGTTACTCGGGACAGGGGACAGATACGCAGTATTTT. It translates to CASSYSGQGTDTQYF. The chain uses TRBV6-5 and TRBJ2-3; 10 positions match TRBD1. The CDR3 length is 15 residues. V trimming: 0 bases; J trimming: 3 bases; junction bases outside the gene matches: 0. CDR1 is MNHEY and CDR2 is SVGAGI in the germline V gene.

This clone is a singleton in its sample. The rearrangement uses TRBV6-5 and TRBJ1-2; D unclear. CDR1 and CDR2 (germline): MNHEY, SVGAGI. Trimming shortened V by 3 bases and J by 4 bases, and 18 bases separated the two germline ends. There are 16 residues in the CDR3. CDR3 in amino acids: CASSYRGAERVYGYTF. The CDR3 DNA is TGTGCCAGCAGTTATCGCGGTGCCGAGAGGGTCTATGGCTACACCTTC.

The chain combines TRBV7-2 with TRBJ1-1; D uncertain. CDR1 is SGHTA, CDR2 FQGNSA, per germline. Deletions cut 5 bases from V and 0 bases from J, with 7 bases between. The CDR3 covers 13 residues. CDR3 protein: CASSQEVNTEAFF. The CDR3 DNA sequence: TGTGCCAGCAGCCAAGAAGTGAACACTGAAGCTTTCTTT.

The chain is built from TRBV5-1 and TRBJ1-6; D possibly corresponds to TRBD1 (6 bases). CDR1 and CDR2 (germline): SGHRS, YFSETQ. V lost 1 base and J 4 bases, leaving 9 bases between the germline ends. The CDR3 totals 15 residues. The CDR3 sequence is CASSLTGKYNSPLHF. The CDR3 coding sequence is TGCGCCAGCAGCTTGACAGGGAAATATAATTCACCCCTCCACTTT.

This rearrangement joins TRBV5-5 to TRBJ1-2; TRBD1 aligns across 7 bases. The CDR3 totals 15 residues. J gave up 1 base and V 1 base, and 4 bases lay outside the gene matches. Per germline, CDR1 SGHKS and CDR2 YYEKEE (reference sequence). The CDR3 is CASSLSQGVNYGYTF. The CDR3, as DNA: TGTGCCAGCAGCTTGAGCCAGGGGGTTAACTATGGCTACACCTTC.

This chain uses TRBV23-1 with TRBJ1-5, with TRBD1 as a possible D gene (6 bases). TRBV23-1 is designated an ORF whose function remains uncertain. The V end was cut by 0 bases, the J end by 5 bases, with 14 bases between. This CDR3 spans 16 amino acids. The chain's CDR3 is CASSQSRGIWHQPQHF. In DNA form, the CDR3 reads TGCGCCAGCAGTCAATCGAGGGGGATTTGGCATCAGCCCCAGCATTTT.

This sequence joins TRBV19 and TRBJ2-7; 13 nucleotides match TRBD2. Germline V CDR1 and CDR2: LNHDA, SQIVND (reference sequence). The CDR3 is 16 residues long. Unmatched junction bases numbered 8, after V lost 6 bases and J lost 3 bases. This CDR3 is CASSNGRTSGGYEQYF. In nucleotides, the CDR3 is TGTGCCAGTAGCAATGGAAGGACTAGCGGGGGCTACGAGCAGTACTTC. Supplemented by reference TRBV19 and TRBJ2-7, the full variable domain reads DGGITQSPKYLFRKEGQNVTLSCEQNLNHDAMYWYRQDPGQGLRLIYYSQIVNDFQKGDIAEGYSVSREKKESFPLTVTSAQKNPTAFYLCASSNGRTSGGYEQYFGPGTRLTVT.

This chain uses TRBV19 with TRBJ1-2; D is perhaps TRBD1 (5 bases). V lost 7 bases, J lost 4 bases, and 25 bases lay in between. The CDR3 runs to 17 residues. Per germline, CDR1 LNHDA and CDR2 SQIVND (reference sequence). The CDR3 loop is CASTAGGAEGGGYGYTF. Written as DNA, the CDR3 is TGTGCCAGTACCGCCGGCGGGGCAGAGGGAGGCGGCTATGGCTACACCTTC.

This chain connects TRBV4-2 to TRBJ2-1, with 8 bases fitting TRBD1. In germline, CDR1 is LGHNA, CDR2 YNFKEQ. The J segment lost 4 bases and the V segment lost 1 base, leaving 6 bases of the junction unmatched. CDR3 length: 16 residues. The CDR3 nucleotides are TGTGCCAGCAGCCAAGTAACAGGGGGGTCGTACAATGAGCAGTTCTTC. Translating it yields CASSQVTGGSYNEQFF.

This rearrangement joins TRBV5-4 to TRBJ2-2, with D possibly called TRBD1 or TRBD2 (5 bases each). CDR3 size: 15 residues. Germline V gene data show CDR1 as SGHNT and CDR2 as YYREEE (reference sequence). V lost 2 bases, J lost 3 bases, and 11 bases lay in between. CDR3 DNA: TGTGCCAGCAGCTTCTCAGGGACGTACACCGGGGAGCTGTTTTTT. It encodes CASSFSGTYTGELFF.